This T cell receptor beta chain is from a study of radiotherapy plus CTLA-4 blockade in lung cancer. Findings and caveats of the study: There was expansion of tumor-derived TCR clones in blood after radiotherapy plus ipilimumab.

For this clone: Its antigen is not known.

Generated by immunoSEQ multiplex PCR, the TCRdb table keeps only in-frame clones and is missing some. This sample has approximately 49,000 clones; 70% to 90% occur once, and the top ten carry approximately 30%. The CDR3 has 14 residues. In germline, CDR1 is SGHRS, CDR2 YFSETQ. V lost 0 bases and J lost 3, with 10 bases in between. Focal radiation plus CTLA-4 blockade with ipilimumab was administered to patients who had chemo-refractory metastatic non-small-cell lung cancer. V and J are TRBV5-1 and TRBJ2-7; the D gene is possibly TRBD2 (6 bases). The TCR sequence derives from a human donor with non-small cell lung cancer whose response to radiotherapy plus ipilimumab could not be evaluated. The sequencing here drew on peripheral blood, taken from a patient treated with radiotherapy plus ipilimumab. In nucleotides, the CDR3 is TGCGCCAGCAGCTTGGGGGACTCGTTCTACGAGCAGTACTTC. Encoded protein: CASSLGDSFYEQYF.